A single sample gave rise to the 4 T cell receptor beta chains below, sequenced in a study of naive CD8 T cells in extremely preterm neonates. This table comes from immunoSEQ multiplex PCR, and its TCRdb copy is limited to in-frame clones, with some not included. This sample has around 6,000 clones, with approximately 96% found just once. The source material was naive CD8+ T cells from blood. These receptor sequences come from a human donor in good health.

The V and J genes are TRBV7-2 and TRBJ1-5, with D perhaps matching TRBD1 (5 bases). The CDR3 contains 15 residues. Per germline, CDR1 SGHTA and CDR2 FQGNSA. With 3 bases removed from V and 0 bases from J, the gap between germline ends came to 9 bases. CDR3 protein: CASSFGGYSNQPQHF. The CDR3 DNA reads as TGTGCCAGCAGCTTCGGGGGTTATAGCAATCAGCCCCAGCATTTT.

This chain uses TRBV7-6 with TRBJ1-6; 7 positions agree with TRBD1. J lost 0 bases, V lost 4 bases, and 12 bases had no gene match. Per germline, CDR1 SGHVS and CDR2 FNYEAQ. The CDR3 spans 19 residues. The CDR3 spells CASSSGAAGGSSYNSPLHF. Written as DNA, the CDR3 is TGTGCCAGCAGCTCAGGGGCCGCAGGGGGTAGCTCCTATAATTCACCCCTCCACTTT.

The V and J genes are TRBV7-6 and TRBJ2-1; TRBD2 matches at 14 bases. V was pared by 5 bases and J by 10 bases, with 10 bases of the junction left unmatched. Germline-derived CDR1 and CDR2 are SGHVS and FNYEAQ. CDR3 length: 16 amino acids. The CDR3 protein is CASSARLAGGRGEQFF. The CDR3 DNA reads TGTGCCAGCAGCGCCCGACTAGCGGGGGGGAGGGGGGAGCAGTTCTTC.

The V and J genes are TRBV19 and TRBJ2-1; D ambiguous. V gave up 3 bases and J gave up 0 bases, with 12 bases separating them. There are 16 residues in the CDR3. The germline CDR1 and CDR2 sequences are LNHDA and SQIVND (reference sequence). The CDR3: CASSIQVIDSYNEQFF. The CDR3 DNA reads TGTGCCAGTAGTATTCAAGTCATAGACTCCTACAATGAGCAGTTCTTC. The full variable domain, with the rest looked up from reference TRBV19 and TRBJ2-1, is DGGITQSPKYLFRKEGQNVTLSCEQNLNHDAMYWYRQDPGQGLRLIYYSQIVNDFQKGDIAEGYSVSREKKESFPLTVTSAQKNPTAFYLCASSIQVIDSYNEQFFGPGTRLTVL.